Reported below is one T cell receptor (beta chain). Individuals aged 18 to 89 years were recruited from 20 to 25 US areas. Those designated as exposed participants met a COVID-19 case within 2 weeks before study entry. Germline loops: CDR1 KGHSH, CDR2 LQKENI. Trimming took 2 bases from V and 4 from J; bases not matched to a gene: 10. The CDR3 is made up of 18 amino acids. Measured with immunoSEQ multiplex PCR; TCRdb has only the in-frame clones, and not every one. The profile covers about 200,000 clones, with 83% appearing a single time and 4.5% to 5% taken by the ten largest. This entry belongs to a study of blood T cell repertoires in COVID-19. Study background: Sample material is recorded as cDNA or gDNA derived from T cells, B-cell-depleted T cells, or PBMCs.

The chain carries TRBV18 and TRBJ2-5; 13 bases match TRBD2. Sample: PBMCs or T cells enriched from blood (not recorded which). The clonotype comes from a woman in her fifties or sixties who had been exposed to COVID-19. This CDR3 is CASSPGLATSGGAETQYF. The CDR3 DNA follows: TGTGCCAGCTCACCAGGCCTTGCAACTAGCGGGGGGGCAGAGACCCAGTACTTC.